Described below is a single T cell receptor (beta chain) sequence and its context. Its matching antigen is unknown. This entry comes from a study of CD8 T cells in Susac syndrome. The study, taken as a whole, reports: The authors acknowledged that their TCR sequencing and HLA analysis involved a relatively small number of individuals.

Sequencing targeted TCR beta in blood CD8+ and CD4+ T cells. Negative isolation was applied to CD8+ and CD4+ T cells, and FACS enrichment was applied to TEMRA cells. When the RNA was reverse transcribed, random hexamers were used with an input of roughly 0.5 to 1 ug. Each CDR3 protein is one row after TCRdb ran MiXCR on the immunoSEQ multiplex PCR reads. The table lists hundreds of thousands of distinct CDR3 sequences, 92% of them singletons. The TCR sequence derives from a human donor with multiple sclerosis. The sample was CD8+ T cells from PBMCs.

The CDR3 bases are TGTGCCAGCAGAGCACAGGGATTCGGTGAGACCCAGTACTTC. Amino acids: CASRAQGFGETQYF. J is TRBJ2-5 and V is TRBV28; the D gene is possibly TRBD1 (6 bases). The CDR3 spans 14 residues. Germline CDR1 MDHEN, CDR2 SYDVKM. The V end lost 6 bases, the J end lost 5 bases, and 16 bases lay between the germline ends.